Presented here are 23 T cell receptor beta chains from one specimen sequenced in a study of blood T cell repertoires in COVID-19 (dated by TCRdb to about 2020). The library was obtained by the immunoSEQ multiplex PCR assay. The clones in this table, taken by TCRdb from immuneACCESS, are in-frame only. Not every clone is retained; where verified, under half of the shortfall comes from an unresolved V gene, and the cause of the rest is unknown. Counted in this sample were around 310,000 clones; around 87% of them appeared once. The ten largest clones add up to roughly 4% of the sample. Sequencing was carried out using peripheral blood. The receptor set was obtained from a woman between 45 and 65 years old with active or convalescent COVID-19.

The chain couples TRBV30 to TRBJ2-3; D perhaps matches TRBD1 (6 bases). Germline assignment: CDR1 GTSNPN and CDR2 SVGIG (reference sequence). V was cut by 5 bases and J by 4 bases, with 10 bases left in between. This CDR3 has 12 amino acids. CDR3 DNA: TGTGCCTGGTCGTCAGGGGCAGATACGCAGTATTTT. Encoded protein: CAWSSGADTQYF. The whole variable domain, remainder taken from reference TRBV30 and TRBJ2-3, is SQTIHQWPATLVQPVGSPLSLECTVEGTSNPNLYWYRQAAGRGLQLLFYSVGIGQISSEVPQNLSASRPQDRQFILSSKKLLLSDSGFYLCAWSSGADTQYFGPGTRLTVL.

This clone was observed a handful of times. The chain couples TRBV6-5 to TRBJ2-7, with 8 bases identical to TRBD1. The V gene's germline CDR1 is MNHEY and CDR2 SVGAGI. The CDR3 loop spans 15 amino acids. Trimming at V came to 0 bases and at J to 4 bases, leaving 5 bases not matched to a gene. The CDR3 nucleotides read TGTGCCAGCAGTTACTCTAGGGACAGGTCATACGAGCAGTACTTC. Translation gives CASSYSRDRSYEQYF.

Written as DNA, the CDR3 is TGTGCCAGCAGCCCTGGGGGGACCTACAATGAGCAGTTCTTC. This gives the protein CASSPGGTYNEQFF. The chain recombines TRBV7-8 with TRBJ2-1; D is perhaps TRBD2 (6 bases). The CDR3 has 14 residues. The V gene lost 5 bases and the J gene lost 2 bases, with 10 bases spanning the gap. Germline CDR1 is SGHVS and CDR2 is FQNEAQ.

This clone was seen a single time. V and J are TRBV7-2 and TRBJ2-5; 12 bases align to TRBD2. This CDR3 is 16 amino acids long. In germline, CDR1 is SGHTA, CDR2 FQGNSA. Unmatched junction bases numbered 3, after V lost 2 bases and J lost 2 bases. This CDR3 is CASSLRTSGVQETQYF. Here the CDR3 DNA reads TGTGCCAGCAGCTTAAGGACTAGCGGGGTTCAAGAGACCCAGTACTTC.

The rearrangement links TRBV28 to TRBJ1-2, with D perhaps TRBD1 (6 bases). The CDR3 sequence is 16 residues long. V was trimmed by 4 bases and J by 5 bases, leaving 20 bases between them. The V gene's germline CDR1 is MDHEN and CDR2 SYDVKM. Here the CDR3 DNA reads TGTGCCAGCAGTTCAGAACAGGGTTATTTTTTTTATGGCTACACCTTC. Amino acids: CASSSEQGYFFYGYTF.

This rearrangement joins TRBV28 to TRBJ1-1, with D perhaps TRBD1 (6 bases). Germline V gene lookup returns CDR1 MDHEN and CDR2 SYDVKM. The CDR3 is 15 amino acids. V gave up 6 bases and J gave up 2 bases, with 16 bases separating them. CDR3 sequence reads: CASRISGTPNTEAFF. DNA for the CDR3: TGTGCCAGCAGGATTAGCGGGACACCTAACACTGAAGCTTTCTTT.

V and J are TRBV11-1 and TRBJ1-5; the D gene is possibly TRBD1 (6 bases). CDR3 length equals 13 residues. The V end was cut by 3 bases, the J end by 4 bases, with 7 bases between. Germline assignment: CDR1 SGHAT and CDR2 FQDESV (reference sequence). The CDR3 is CASSLDRNQPQHF. DNA of the CDR3: TGTGCCAGCAGCTTGGACAGAAATCAGCCCCAGCATTTT.

The genes are TRBV9 and TRBJ1-1; the D gene is possibly TRBD1 (6 bases). Per germline, CDR1 SGDLS and CDR2 YYNGEE. The CDR3 has 14 amino acids. Deletions cut 0 bases from V and 5 bases from J, with 11 bases between. In DNA form, the CDR3 reads TGTGCCAGCAGCGTAGCAGGGGAGAAGACTGAAGCTTTCTTT. As protein: CASSVAGEKTEAFF.

The chain recombines TRBV25-1 with TRBJ1-5, with 7 bases matching TRBD1. Germline CDR1 MGHDK, CDR2 SYGVNS. Germline trimming cut 3 bases from V and 4 bases from J; bases unmatched to any gene: 3. This CDR3 contains 14 residues. CDR3 nucleotides: TGTGCCAGCAGTGACCTGACAGGGAATCAGCCCCAGCATTTT. It specifies CASSDLTGNQPQHF. The variable domain in full, with the rest retrieved from reference TRBV25-1 and TRBJ1-5, is EADIYQTPRYLVIGTGKKITLECSQTMGHDKMYWYQQDPGMELHLIHYSYGVNSTEKGDLSSESTVSRIRTEHFPLTLESARPSHTSQYLCASSDLTGNQPQHFGDGTRLSIL.

The rearrangement uses TRBV9 and TRBJ2-1, with 10 bases aligning to TRBD2. V was pared by 4 bases and J by 8 bases, with 12 bases of the junction left unmatched. Per the germline V gene, CDR1 is SGDLS and CDR2 is YYNGEE. This CDR3 region has 16 residues. The CDR3 DNA reads TGTGCCAGCAGCCCCAGAAGTCTAGCGGGGGCACATGAGCAGTTCTTC. Amino acid sequence: CASSPRSLAGAHEQFF.

The rearrangement joins TRBV5-5 to TRBJ1-4; TRBD1 matches 8 bases. This CDR3 is built from 15 residues. Losses at the gene ends were 6 bases for V and 7 bases for J; bases not matched to a gene: 11. Germline-derived CDR1 and CDR2 are SGHKS and YYEKEE (reference sequence). The CDR3 region has the DNA TGTGCCAGCACACGATCAGGGGGCGATAGTGAAAAACTGTTTTTT. Amino acid sequence: CASTRSGGDSEKLFF. Drawing the rest from reference TRBV5-5 and TRBJ1-4, the complete variable domain is DAGVTQSPTHLIKTRGQQVTLRCSPISGHKSVSWYQQVLGQGPQFIFQYYEKEERGRGNFPDRFSARQFPNYSSELNVNALLLGDSALYLCASTRSGGDSEKLFFGSGTQLSVL.

This chain joins TRBV12-2 and TRBJ2-7; the table's D call TRBD2 went unverified against the DNA. TRBV12-2 is a pseudogene locus. The CDR3 covers 16 residues. The CDR3 here is CASRLERTSGIYEQYF. The CDR3 region has the DNA TGTGCAAGTCGCTTAGAGCGGACTAGCGGGATTTACGAGCAGTACTTC.

The chain recombines TRBV27 with TRBJ2-2, with TRBD1 matching 8 bases. The V segment lost 4 bases and the J segment 4 bases; nucleotides outside the gene matches: 5. CDR3 length equals 15 residues. Germline V gene sequence: CDR1 MNHEY, CDR2 SMNVEV (reference sequence). The CDR3 reads CASSSRGRSTGELFF. Here the CDR3 DNA reads TGTGCCAGCAGTTCCAGGGGGCGCAGCACCGGGGAGCTGTTTTTT.

The CDR3 region has the DNA TGTGCCATCAGTGAGTCGAGGAACTATGGCTACACCTTC. The encoded protein is CAISESRNYGYTF. This chain links TRBV10-3 with TRBJ1-2; no definite D call. Germline CDR1 ENHRY, CDR2 SYGVKD. Trimming pared 0 bases from V and 2 bases from J, leaving 4 bases between. This CDR3 is 13 amino acids long.

V is TRBV30 and J is TRBJ2-2; TRBD1 agrees at 8 bases. CDR3 size: 16 residues. V lost 1 base, J lost 6 bases, and 10 bases stayed unmatched. CDR1 GTSNPN and CDR2 SVGIG come from the germline V gene (reference sequence). The CDR3 DNA reads TGTGCCTGGAGTGCCAGGGGGCGGCAGACCGCCGGGGAGCTGTTTTTT. The encoded protein is CAWSARGRQTAGELFF.

This chain uses TRBV30 with TRBJ1-6, with 7 bases matching TRBD1. Germline loops: CDR1 GTSNPN, CDR2 SVGIG (reference sequence). Trimming removed 2 bases from V and 0 bases from J; junction bases left unmatched: 10. This CDR3 contains 18 residues. The CDR3 here is CAWSLDRVPSSYNSPLHF. CDR3 DNA sequence: TGTGCCTGGAGTCTCGACAGGGTCCCGAGCTCCTATAATTCACCCCTCCACTTT.

The V gene is TRBV18, the J gene TRBJ1-5, with 11 bases that match TRBD1. Germline loops: CDR1 KGHSH, CDR2 LQKENI. J was trimmed by 4 bases and V by 3 bases; bases with no gene match: 2. The length of the CDR3 is 15 residues. CDR3 protein: CASSPGQGANQPQHF. The CDR3 DNA reads as TGTGCCAGCTCACCCGGACAGGGGGCTAATCAGCCCCAGCATTTT.

This chain uses TRBV6-1 with TRBJ1-1; D is unresolved. Trimming pared 5 bases from V and 3 bases from J, leaving 10 bases between. CDR1 is MNHNS, CDR2 SASEGT, per germline. The CDR3 length is 13 residues. CDR3 residues: CASSQSGYTEAFF. The CDR3 DNA is TGTGCCAGCAGTCAGTCGGGGTACACTGAAGCTTTCTTT.

The gene calls are TRBV28 and TRBJ2-7, with D possibly matching TRBD2 (5 bases). This CDR3 region has 12 residues. Germline V gives CDR1 MDHEN, CDR2 SYDVKM. The V gene lost 4 bases and the J gene lost 5 bases, with 9 bases spanning the gap. The CDR3 sequence is CASSWPGNEQYF. The CDR3 coding sequence is TGTGCCAGCAGTTGGCCCGGGAACGAGCAGTACTTC.

This clone has only one observation. The chain uses TRBV7-9 and TRBJ2-2; TRBD1 is a possible D gene (6 bases). Trimming cost V 5 bases and J 1 base, with 14 bases left between them. Germline V gene data show CDR1 as SEHNR and CDR2 as FQNEAQ (reference sequence). The CDR3 runs to 16 residues. The CDR3 nucleotides are TGTGCCAGCAGCCGCAGGGGCGGGTTGAACACCGGGGAGCTGTTTTTT. As protein: CASSRRGGLNTGELFF.

The chain is built from TRBV5-1 and TRBJ1-2, with 10 bases aligning to TRBD1. Germline V gives CDR1 SGHRS, CDR2 YFSETQ. The CDR3 extends over 14 amino acids. V gave up 0 bases and J gave up 4 bases; unmatched junction bases: 0. The CDR3 spells CASSLGDRGYGYTF. CDR3 bases: TGCGCCAGCAGCTTGGGGGACAGGGGCTATGGCTACACCTTC.

V usage is TRBV11-2 and J usage is TRBJ2-7; D is unclear. CDR1 SGHAT and CDR2 FQNNGV come from the germline V gene. The CDR3 totals 14 residues. Trimming shortened V by 1 base and J by 2 bases, and 9 bases separated the two germline ends. CDR3 region: CASSLAGEPYEQYF. For the CDR3, the DNA is TGTGCCAGCAGCTTAGCGGGTGAACCCTACGAGCAGTACTTC.

The V and J genes are TRBV7-2 and TRBJ2-6, with D possibly TRBD2 on 6 matching bases. V was trimmed by 3 bases and J by 1 base, leaving 16 bases between them. The CDR3 is 18 amino acids. CDR1 SGHTA and CDR2 FQGNSA come from the germline V gene. The CDR3 region is CASSLSGVGISGANVLTF. In DNA, the CDR3 is TGTGCCAGCAGCTTGTCGGGAGTGGGGATATCTGGGGCCAACGTCCTGACTTTC.